These 3 T cell receptor beta chains were all obtained from the same sample, sequenced in a study of technical replicates of blood from a handful of donors. The method was immunoSEQ multiplex PCR; TCRdb's version includes in-frame clones alone and lacks a portion of them. In the table there are about 76,000 clones, 65% to 90% of which are singletons. Material for sequencing was PBMCs. Source of these receptors: a human donor in good health. Some clones in this sample may be carry-over from other donors' samples.

The chain is built from TRBV16 and TRBJ1-4; D may be TRBD1 (5 bases). Germline CDR1 is KGHSY and CDR2 is FQNENV. Trimming shortened V by 4 bases and J by 8 bases, and 20 bases separated the two germline ends. The CDR3 spans 16 residues. CDR3 nucleotides: TGTGCCAGCAGCCCCCCTAATGGAAGGGGTGGGGAAAAACTGTTTTTT. This translates into CASSPPNGRGGEKLFF.

The chain recombines TRBV11-2 with TRBJ2-3, with unresolved D. The CDR3 length is 12 residues. In germline, CDR1 is SGHAT, CDR2 FQNNGV. The V and J ends lost 6 bases and 2 bases respectively, with 6 bases between them. The CDR3 bases are TGTGCCAGCAGTCTAGACACAGATACGCAGTATTTT. Its translation: CASSLDTDTQYF. Variable domain in full (rest from reference TRBV11-2 and TRBJ2-3): EAGVAQSPRYKIIEKRQSVAFWCNPISGHATLYWYQQILGQGPKLLIQFQNNGVVDDSQLPKDRFSAERLKGVDSTLKIQPAKLEDSAVYLCASSLDTDTQYFGPGTRLTVL.

V gene TRBV2 combines with J gene TRBJ2-7; TRBD1 matches at 7 bases. The length of the CDR3 is 15 residues. Germline CDR1 and CDR2: SNHLY and FYNNEI. The trim removed 2 bases at V and 0 bases at J, leaving 4 bases unmatched. This chain's CDR3 is CASSERTGSSYEQYF. For the CDR3, the DNA is TGTGCCAGCAGTGAAAGGACAGGAAGCTCCTACGAGCAGTACTTC.